A single sample gave rise to the 2 T cell receptor beta chains below, sequenced in a study of blood T cell repertoires in COVID-19. Sequenced by immunoSEQ multiplex PCR; TCRdb stores in-frame clones only, minus some. The sample yields around 250,000 clones, roughly 90% seen once. What was sequenced was peripheral blood. These receptor sequences come from a woman between 40 and 50 years old who had recovered from COVID-19.

The chain recombines TRBV28 with TRBJ2-1; 13 nucleotides line up with TRBD2. This CDR3 has 17 amino acids. Germline values: CDR1 MDHEN, CDR2 SYDVKM. Losses at the gene ends were 5 bases for V and 4 bases for J; bases not matched to a gene: 8. This CDR3 reads CASSLDMGLAGYNEQFF. DNA of the CDR3: TGTGCCAGCAGTCTCGATATGGGACTAGCGGGGTACAATGAGCAGTTCTTC.

The chain links TRBV6-7 to TRBJ2-7; TRBD2 matches 10 bases. TRBV6-7 is designated an ORF whose function remains uncertain. The CDR3 runs to 18 residues. The V gene end was trimmed by 1 base and the J gene end by 6 bases; junction bases not matched to a gene: 15. The chain's CDR3 is CASSYWPSGRGALPEQYF. The DNA for the CDR3 is TGTGCCAGCAGTTACTGGCCTAGCGGGAGAGGGGCTCTCCCCGAGCAGTACTTC.